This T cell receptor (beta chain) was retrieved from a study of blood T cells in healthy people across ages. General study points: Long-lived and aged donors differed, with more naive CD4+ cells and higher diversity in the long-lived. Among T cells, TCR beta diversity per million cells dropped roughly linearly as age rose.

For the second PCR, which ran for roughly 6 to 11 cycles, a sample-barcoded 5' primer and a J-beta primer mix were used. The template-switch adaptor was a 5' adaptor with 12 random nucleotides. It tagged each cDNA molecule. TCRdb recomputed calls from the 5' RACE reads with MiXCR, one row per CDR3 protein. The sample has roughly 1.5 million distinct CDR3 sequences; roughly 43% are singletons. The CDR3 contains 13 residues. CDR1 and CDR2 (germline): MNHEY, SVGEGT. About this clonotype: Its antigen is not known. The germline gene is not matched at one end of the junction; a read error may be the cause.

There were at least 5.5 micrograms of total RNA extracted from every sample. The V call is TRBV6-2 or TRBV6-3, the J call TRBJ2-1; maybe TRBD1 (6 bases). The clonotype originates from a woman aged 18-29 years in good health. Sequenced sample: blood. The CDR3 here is CASERGNYNERFF. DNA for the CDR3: TGTGCCAGCGAAAGGGGGAACTACAATGAGCGGTTCTTC.